This passage covers 25 T cell receptor beta chains from one sample sequenced in a study of vaccination effects on CD4 cells after COVID-19. ViraFEST expansion of antigen-specific CD4+ T cells with viral peptide pools preceded sequencing. With approximately 9 days of culture completed, CD4+ T cells were isolated. The study found no prior SARS-CoV-2 infection in the vaccine recipients, who tested negative for nucleocapsid antibodies. The antigens these receptors bind are not known. Only in-frame clones appear in the TCRdb table, and some are missing; sequencing was by immunoSEQ multiplex PCR. The data contain 77,000 or so clones, 78% of them singletons. The material was CD4+ T cells from PBMCs cultured with SARS-CoV-2 spike peptides, obtained before COVID-19 vaccination. These receptors came from a human donor who received a COVID-19 vaccine.

In this sample, this clone turned up once. The rearrangement uses TRBV28 and TRBJ2-1, with D possibly being TRBD1 or TRBD2 (5 bases each). The V and J ends lost 8 bases and 9 bases respectively, with 14 bases between them. Germline V gives CDR1 MDHEN, CDR2 SYDVKM. The CDR3 covers 12 residues. CDR3 loop: CASGLGTSEQFF. The CDR3 bases are TGTGCCAGCGGGCTTGGGACGTCTGAGCAGTTCTTC. The full variable domain, in which reference TRBV28 and TRBJ2-1 provide the parts outside the CDR3, is DVKVTQSSRYLVKRTGEKVFLECVQDMDHENMFWYRQDPGLGLRLIYFSYDVKMKEKGDIPEGYSVSREKKERFSLILESASTNQTSMYLCASGLGTSEQFFGPGTRLTVL.

The chain links TRBV6-5 to TRBJ1-6, with a weak D call TRBD1 (5 bases). CDR3 length equals 14 residues. Germline values: CDR1 MNHEY, CDR2 SVGAGI. Trimming took 6 bases from V and 8 from J, leaving 14 bases between them. The CDR3 DNA follows: TGTGCCAGCAGCCAACAGGCCAGGGATTCACCCCTCCACTTT. Translating gives CASSQQARDSPLHF.

V usage is TRBV5-4 and J usage is TRBJ2-3; D may correspond to TRBD1 or TRBD2 (5 bases each). CDR1 is SGHNT, CDR2 YYREEE, per germline (reference sequence). The CDR3 contains 14 residues. Trimming removed 4 bases from V and 2 bases from J, with 11 bases in between. For the CDR3, the DNA is TGTGCCAGCAGCCTGGGACGTCTCACAGATACGCAGTATTTT. It codes for CASSLGRLTDTQYF.

This clone was seen only a few times. V gene TRBV7-9 combines with J gene TRBJ1-1; D call uncertain. CDR1 SEHNR and CDR2 FQNEAQ come from the germline V gene (reference sequence). The CDR3 covers 14 residues. Trimming removed 1 base from V and 0 bases from J, with 6 bases in between. DNA of the CDR3: TGTGCCAGCAGCTTAGGGGTGGTGAACACTGAAGCTTTCTTT. This gives the protein CASSLGVVNTEAFF.

The chain uses TRBV3-1 (or the pseudogene TRBV3-2) and TRBJ2-1, with TRBD1 identical over 7 bases. The V gene's germline CDR1 is LGHDT and CDR2 YNNKEL (reference sequence). The CDR3 totals 13 residues. The V segment lost 4 bases and the J segment 12 bases; nucleotides outside the gene matches: 9. CDR3 protein: CASSLRQGLVQFF. The CDR3 bases are TGTGCCAGCAGCCTCCGACAGGGCCTTGTGCAGTTCTTC.

This sequence joins TRBV4-3 and TRBJ1-3, with D hard to call. Germline CDR1 reads LGHNA; CDR2 reads YSLEER. The CDR3 has 15 residues. The V end was cut by 4 bases, the J end by 0 bases, with 10 bases between. The CDR3: CASSLDLSSGNTIYF. CDR3 in DNA: TGCGCCAGCAGCCTTGATTTGAGCTCTGGAAACACCATATATTTT.

CDR3 DNA sequence: TGTGCCAGCAGTCCTGGGGACAGTATGAACTATGGCTACACCTTC. This codes for CASSPGDSMNYGYTF. This rearrangement joins TRBV28 to TRBJ1-2, with 7 nucleotides matching TRBD1. Unmatched junction bases numbered 8, after V lost 5 bases and J lost 2 bases. The CDR3 is 15 amino acids. Germline values: CDR1 MDHEN, CDR2 SYDVKM.

Only a few counts were recorded for this clone. The CDR3 is CSVSNYGYTF. The CDR3 region has the DNA TGCAGTGTAAGTAACTATGGCTACACCTTC. The chain employs TRBV20-1 and TRBJ1-2; unclear D gene. The CDR3 loop spans 10 amino acids. In germline, CDR1 is DFQATT, CDR2 SNEGSKA (reference sequence). V lost 7 bases, J lost 1 base, and 4 bases lay in between.

On this clone itself: This sample includes further DNA sequences coding for the same CDR3. The chain links TRBV24-1 to TRBJ1-5, with TRBD1 identical over 9 bases. Trimming took 4 bases from V and 4 from J; bases not matched to a gene: 4. The CDR3 has 15 amino acids. From germline, CDR1 is KGHDR and CDR2 SFDVKD. CDR3 protein: CATSDPGQGNQPQHF. The CDR3 DNA reads as TGTGCCACCAGTGACCCTGGACAGGGGAATCAGCCCCAGCATTTT.

The chain uses TRBV7-7 and TRBJ2-2; D unclear. The germline V gene has CDR1 SSHAT and CDR2 FNYEAQ (reference sequence). Trimming took off 6 bases at V and 1 base at J, with 3 bases between the two ends. This CDR3 is 12 amino acids long. CDR3 protein: CASRGNTGELFF. The CDR3 region has the DNA TGTGCCAGCAGGGGGAACACCGGGGAGCTGTTTTTT.

V usage is TRBV9 and J usage is TRBJ1-1; 8 bases match TRBD1. CDR3 length equals 15 residues. J lost 1 base, V lost 0 bases, and 2 bases had no gene match. Per germline, CDR1 SGDLS and CDR2 YYNGEE. This CDR3 is CASSVVGQGNTEAFF. The CDR3 DNA reads TGTGCCAGCAGCGTAGTTGGACAGGGGAACACTGAAGCTTTCTTT.

This clone was seen once. The rearrangement joins TRBV10-1 to TRBJ2-3; TRBD2 agrees at 10 bases. V dropped 5 bases and J dropped 4; count of bases not matched to a gene: 9. This CDR3 is built from 16 residues. The V gene's germline CDR1 is WNHNN and CDR2 SYGVQD (reference sequence). In DNA, the CDR3 is TGCGCCAGCAGTAGGAAGGTAGCGGGGGGCTCAGATACGCAGTATTTT. It encodes CASSRKVAGGSDTQYF.

This rearrangement joins TRBV6-5 to TRBJ2-2; D possibly uses TRBD1 or TRBD2 (5 bases each). This CDR3 has 14 residues. Per germline, CDR1 MNHEY and CDR2 SVGAGI. Trimming took off 6 bases at V and 4 bases at J, with 12 bases between the two ends. CDR3 sequence: CASSRDGVTGELFF. CDR3 DNA sequence: TGTGCCAGCAGCCGGGACGGGGTCACCGGGGAGCTGTTTTTT.

This clone occurred once. The J gene is TRBJ1-1, the V gene TRBV5-1, with 8 bases matching TRBD1. Germline values: CDR1 SGHRS, CDR2 YFSETQ. With V trimmed by 4 bases and J by 5 bases, 10 bases remained unmatched. The CDR3 loop spans 15 amino acids. The CDR3 spells CASSPAADRGTEAFF. CDR3 sequence (DNA): TGCGCCAGCAGCCCGGCAGCTGACAGGGGTACTGAAGCTTTCTTT.

The gene calls are TRBV6-5 and TRBJ2-1; 7 bases line up with TRBD1. The CDR3 covers 15 residues. The germline gives CDR1 MNHEY, CDR2 SVGAGI. J lost 7 bases, V lost 6 bases, and 12 bases had no gene match. CDR3 amino acids: CASSGTGAGLNEQFF. DNA for the CDR3: TGTGCCAGCAGCGGAACAGGGGCAGGGCTTAATGAGCAGTTCTTC.

The chain has TRBV9 and TRBJ2-2; D is perhaps TRBD2 (5 bases). The V gene lost 1 base and the J gene lost 4 bases, with 14 bases spanning the gap. The germline gives CDR1 SGDLS, CDR2 YYNGEE. This CDR3 is built from 16 residues. The CDR3 protein is CASSVLSGRVTGELFF. CDR3 nucleotides: TGTGCCAGCAGCGTACTAAGCGGTCGTGTCACCGGGGAGCTGTTTTTT.

V usage is TRBV6-1 and J usage is TRBJ2-3; TRBD1 might be the D (5 bases). Looked up from germline, CDR1 is MNHNS and CDR2 is SASEGT. Trimming cost V 2 bases and J 11 bases, with 14 bases left between them. This CDR3 is 13 amino acids long. This CDR3 reads CASSEFLRDRQYF. CDR3 in DNA: TGTGCCAGCAGTGAATTCCTGCGAGACAGGCAGTATTTT.

This clone appeared a few times. The chain couples TRBV28 to TRBJ1-2, with D unclear. Germline lookup yields CDR1 MDHEN and CDR2 SYDVKM. The CDR3 runs to 13 residues. Trimming cost V 7 bases and J 2 bases, with 11 bases left between them. The CDR3 sequence: CASISGVNYGYTF. The CDR3 DNA sequence: TGTGCCAGCATTTCGGGAGTGAACTATGGCTACACCTTC.

The V and J genes are TRBV12-5 and TRBJ2-2; 9 positions agree with TRBD2. The length of the CDR3 is 18 residues. V lost 5 bases to trimming and J lost 3 bases; unmatched junction nucleotides: 13. In germline, CDR1 is LGHNT, CDR2 FRNRAP. CDR3 residues: CASGAGLAGGLDTGELFF. CDR3 coding DNA: TGTGCTAGTGGTGCGGGACTAGCCGGGGGGTTGGACACCGGGGAGCTGTTTTTT.

The chain links TRBV10-2 to TRBJ1-3, with a tentative D call TRBD1 (6 bases). Germline V gives CDR1 WSHSY, CDR2 SAAADI. The CDR3 is made up of 15 amino acids. V lost 1 base, J lost 0 bases, and 7 bases lay in between. Here the CDR3 reads CASSELGGSGNTIYF. In DNA form, the CDR3 reads TGCGCCAGCAGTGAGTTAGGGGGCTCTGGAAACACCATATATTTT.

The rearrangement joins TRBV6-4 to TRBJ2-1; D unclear. The CDR3 extends over 12 amino acids. The V and J ends lost 0 bases and 9 bases respectively, with 6 bases between them. The germline V gene has CDR1 MRHNA and CDR2 SNTAGT. CDR3 residues: CASSDSGAEQFF. CDR3 nucleotides: TGTGCCAGCAGTGACTCGGGTGCTGAGCAGTTCTTC.

This clone appeared once. The chain combines TRBV15 with TRBJ2-3, with D possibly matching TRBD2 (7 bases). V was cut by 1 base and J by 0 bases, with 20 bases left in between. CDR1 and CDR2 from the germline V gene are LNHNV and YYDKDF (reference sequence). This CDR3 has 19 residues. The CDR3 sequence: CATSRALGIGGGSTDTQYF. DNA of the CDR3: TGTGCCACCAGCAGAGCCCTAGGGATTGGGGGGGGCAGCACAGATACGCAGTATTTT.

The J gene is TRBJ2-3, the V gene TRBV5-1; D may correspond to TRBD1 or TRBD2 (5 bases each). The V gene lost 4 bases and the J gene lost 0 bases, with 12 bases spanning the gap. Germline CDR1 is SGHRS and CDR2 is YFSETQ. There are 15 residues in the CDR3. The CDR3 region is CASSTSGASTDTQYF. CDR3 in DNA: TGCGCCAGCAGCACCTCCGGGGCCAGCACAGATACGCAGTATTTT.

This clone was seen only a few times. The chain uses TRBV14 and TRBJ2-2, with D unresolved. The germline V and J ends were trimmed by 1 base and 6 bases, with 9 bases remaining between them. Germline V gene data show CDR1 as SGHDN and CDR2 as FVKESK. The CDR3 runs to 14 residues. In DNA form, the CDR3 reads TGTGCCAGCAGCCAAGTCGTTAGGGCCGGGGAGCTGTTTTTT. Protein sequence: CASSQVVRAGELFF. Full variable domain (rest looked up from reference TRBV14 and TRBJ2-2): EAGVTQFPSHSVIEKGQTVTLRCDPISGHDNLYWYRRVMGKEIKFLLHFVKESKQDESGMPNNRFLAERTGGTYSTLKVQPAELEDSGVYFCASSQVVRAGELFFGEGSRLTVL.

The rearrangement joins TRBV6-5 to TRBJ1-2, with TRBD1 identical over 8 bases. V lost 5 bases and J lost 5; bases outside the gene matches: 4. Germline assignment: CDR1 MNHEY and CDR2 SVGAGI. The CDR3 totals 13 residues. CDR3 nucleotide sequence: TGTGCCAGCAGTAAGGGACAGGATTATGGCTACACCTTC. The encoded protein is CASSKGQDYGYTF.